These T cell receptor beta chains were read from a single sample in a study of human thymus T cells. Profiled with immunoSEQ multiplex PCR; TCRdb holds only in-frame clones, not every one. The sample lists 120,000 or so clones; just under 95% were seen once. The specimen sequenced was thymus tissue. The source is a boy younger than two with a congenital heart defect but otherwise immunologically healthy. The CDR3 runs from the conserved cysteine through the conserved F or W. Fields, in order: V gene, clone size, D gene, J gene, CDR3 protein, CDR3 DNA. The D gene is left open where the match is weak. The size entry is marked missing in some rows and otherwise reads once, few, many or a size class.

V gene: TRBV4-2
clone size: -
D gene: TRBD1
J gene: TRBJ1-2
CDR3 protein: CASRAWGQGENGYTF
CDR3 DNA: TGTGCCAGCAGGGCGTGGGGACAGGGAGAGAATGGCTACACCTTC

V gene: TRBV19
clone size: once
D gene: -
J gene: TRBJ1-2
CDR3 protein: CASSISRWLPYGYTF
CDR3 DNA: TGTGCCAGTAGTATCTCCCGATGGTTGCCCTATGGCTACACCTTC

V gene: TRBV14
clone size: -
D gene: -
J gene: TRBJ2-6
CDR3 protein: CASSANPGSGANVLTF
CDR3 DNA: TGTGCCAGCAGCGCGAACCCAGGCTCTGGGGCCAACGTCCTGACTTTC

V gene: TRBV30
clone size: -
D gene: TRBD2
J gene: TRBJ2-3
CDR3 protein: CAWSQGLVLGTQYF
CDR3 DNA: TGTGCCTGGAGTCAGGGACTAGTTCTCGGTACGCAGTATTTT

V gene: TRBV27
clone size: once
D gene: TRBD1
J gene: TRBJ1-2
CDR3 protein: CASSLWAQGGSGYTF
CDR3 DNA: TGTGCCAGCAGTTTATGGGCGCAGGGGGGTTCGGGCTACACCTTC

V gene: TRBV4-2
clone size: -
D gene: TRBD1
J gene: TRBJ1-4
CDR3 protein: CASSQGTGNEKLFF
CDR3 DNA: TGTGCCAGCAGCCAAGGGACAGGGAATGAAAAACTGTTTTTT

V gene: TRBV6-5
clone size: -
D gene: TRBD1
J gene: TRBJ2-7
CDR3 protein: CASSRTGGNYEQYF
CDR3 DNA: TGTGCCAGCAGCAGGACAGGGGGCAACTACGAGCAGTACTTC

V gene: TRBV4-2
clone size: -
D gene: TRBD2
J gene: TRBJ2-3
CDR3 protein: CASSHRTSGASSTDTQYF
CDR3 DNA: TGTGCCAGCAGCCATAGGACTAGCGGGGCCTCTAGCACAGATACGCAGTATTTT

V gene: TRBV5-6
clone size: -
D gene: -
J gene: TRBJ2-7
CDR3 protein: CASSLPPGEQYF
CDR3 DNA: TGTGCCAGCAGCTTGCCACCGGGGGAGCAGTACTTC

V gene: TRBV6-1
clone size: once
D gene: -
J gene: TRBJ2-7
CDR3 protein: CASSNNARGDHEQYF
CDR3 DNA: TGTGCCAGCAGTAATAACGCGAGGGGGGATCACGAGCAGTACTTC

V gene: TRBV5-4
clone size: -
D gene: TRBD1
J gene: TRBJ2-1
CDR3 protein: CASSAGTGDSEQFF
CDR3 DNA: TGTGCCAGCAGCGCCGGGACAGGGGACAGTGAGCAGTTCTTC

V gene: TRBV9
clone size: -
D gene: -
J gene: TRBJ2-3
CDR3 protein: CASSVVGGGTDTQYF
CDR3 DNA: TGTGCCAGCAGCGTAGTCGGGGGAGGAACAGATACGCAGTATTTT

V gene: TRBV5-8
clone size: -
D gene: TRBD2
J gene: TRBJ2-3
CDR3 protein: CASSGSSGGEDTQYF
CDR3 DNA: TGTGCCAGCAGCGGTTCTAGCGGGGGGGAAGATACGCAGTATTTT

V gene: TRBV5-1
clone size: -
D gene: TRBD2
J gene: TRBJ2-1
CDR3 protein: CASSLSSGGANEQFF
CDR3 DNA: TGCGCCAGCAGCTTATCTAGCGGGGGGGCGAATGAGCAGTTCTTC

V gene: TRBV7-2
clone size: -
D gene: -
J gene: TRBJ2-2
CDR3 protein: CASSLEGRTGELFF
CDR3 DNA: TGTGCCAGCAGCTTAGAGGGGCGCACCGGGGAGCTGTTTTTT

V gene: TRBV21-1
clone size: -
D gene: -
J gene: TRBJ1-2
CDR3 protein: CASSKTPYGYTF
CDR3 DNA: TGTGCCAGCAGCAAAACCCCCTATGGCTACACCTTC

V gene: TRBV11-2
clone size: -
D gene: -
J gene: TRBJ2-1
CDR3 protein: CASSPHLLADHDEQFF
CDR3 DNA: TGTGCCAGCAGCCCGCATCTCTTGGCGGACCACGATGAGCAGTTCTTC

V gene: TRBV10-2
clone size: -
D gene: -
J gene: TRBJ2-7
CDR3 protein: CASRARAEQYF
CDR3 DNA: TGCGCCAGCAGAGCTAGGGCCGAGCAGTACTTC

V gene: TRBV28
clone size: -
D gene: TRBD1
J gene: TRBJ2-7
CDR3 protein: CASLDRDYEQYF
CDR3 DNA: TGTGCCAGCCTGGACAGGGACTACGAGCAGTACTTC

V gene: TRBV19
clone size: -
D gene: -
J gene: TRBJ1-4
CDR3 protein: CASSISESTNEKLFF
CDR3 DNA: TGTGCCAGTAGTATCTCAGAGTCAACTAATGAAAAACTGTTTTTT

V gene: TRBV4-1
clone size: -
D gene: TRBD2
J gene: TRBJ2-1
CDR3 protein: CASSQVSQRRGKERGGENEQFF
CDR3 DNA: TGCGCCAGCAGCCAAGTTTCCCAACGCAGAGGGAAAGAGCGGGGGGGCGAGAATGAGCAGTTCTTC

V gene: TRBV5-6
clone size: -
D gene: -
J gene: TRBJ1-5
CDR3 protein: CASSLRANQPQHF
CDR3 DNA: TGTGCCAGCAGCTTGAGGGCCAATCAGCCCCAGCATTTT

V gene: TRBV4-3
clone size: -
D gene: -
J gene: TRBJ2-1
CDR3 protein: CASSRSSTGYNEQFF
CDR3 DNA: TGCGCCAGCAGCCGCTCATCGACTGGATACAATGAGCAGTTCTTC

V gene: TRBV6-5
clone size: -
D gene: -
J gene: TRBJ2-7
CDR3 protein: CASSAQVSYEQYF
CDR3 DNA: TGTGCCAGCAGTGCACAAGTCTCCTACGAGCAGTACTTC

V gene: TRBV21-1
clone size: -
D gene: -
J gene: TRBJ2-7
CDR3 protein: CASSKGTVHEQYF
CDR3 DNA: TGTGCCAGCAGCAAAGGGACAGTCCACGAGCAGTACTTC

V gene: TRBV4-2
clone size: -
D gene: -
J gene: TRBJ2-3
CDR3 protein: CASSQGHEGPSTDTQYF
CDR3 DNA: TGTGCCAGCAGCCAAGGGCATGAGGGGCCGAGCACAGATACGCAGTATTTT

V gene: TRBV5-6
clone size: -
D gene: TRBD1
J gene: TRBJ2-5
CDR3 protein: CASSLTGVETQYF
CDR3 DNA: TGTGCCAGCAGCCTGACAGGGGTAGAGACCCAGTACTTC

V gene: TRBV10-3
clone size: -
D gene: -
J gene: TRBJ1-5
CDR3 protein: CAISEGDQPQHF
CDR3 DNA: TGTGCCATCAGTGAGGGGGATCAGCCCCAGCATTTT

V gene: TRBV4-1
clone size: -
D gene: TRBD1
J gene: TRBJ2-2
CDR3 protein: CASSQDPGDRDGWSGELFF
CDR3 DNA: TGCGCCAGCAGCCAAGACCCCGGGGACAGGGACGGTTGGTCCGGGGAGCTGTTTTTT

V gene: TRBV6-1
clone size: once
D gene: -
J gene: TRBJ2-1
CDR3 protein: CASSESERYYNEQFF
CDR3 DNA: TGTGCCAGCAGTGAATCCGAGAGATACTACAATGAGCAGTTCTTC

V gene: TRBV9
clone size: -
D gene: TRBD2
J gene: TRBJ2-1
CDR3 protein: CASSGSGGAHNEQFF
CDR3 DNA: TGTGCCAGCAGTGGAAGCGGGGGGGCTCATAATGAGCAGTTCTTC

V gene: TRBV5-6
clone size: -
D gene: TRBD1
J gene: TRBJ1-1
CDR3 protein: CASSSYPGGARRTEAFF
CDR3 DNA: TGTGCCAGCAGCTCATATCCAGGGGGCGCAAGAAGGACTGAAGCTTTCTTT

V gene: TRBV9
clone size: -
D gene: TRBD2
J gene: TRBJ2-5
CDR3 protein: CASSVSSGSLQETQYF
CDR3 DNA: TGTGCCAGCAGCGTATCCAGCGGGAGTCTCCAAGAGACCCAGTACTTC

V gene: TRBV28
clone size: -
D gene: TRBD1
J gene: TRBJ1-4
CDR3 protein: CASSSPGQGEKLFF
CDR3 DNA: TGTGCCAGCAGTTCCCCGGGACAGGGGGAAAAACTGTTTTTT

V gene: TRBV5-1
clone size: -
D gene: -
J gene: TRBJ2-3
CDR3 protein: CASSFEAASTDTQYF
CDR3 DNA: TGCGCCAGCAGCTTTGAGGCGGCTAGCACAGATACGCAGTATTTT

V gene: TRBV5-4
clone size: -
D gene: TRBD1
J gene: TRBJ1-1
CDR3 protein: CASRFDRGNTEAFF
CDR3 DNA: TGTGCCAGCAGGTTCGACAGGGGGAACACTGAAGCTTTCTTT

V gene: TRBV2
clone size: -
D gene: TRBD1
J gene: TRBJ1-4
CDR3 protein: CASEGEGAVANEKLFF
CDR3 DNA: TGTGCCAGCGAGGGGGAGGGGGCAGTTGCTAATGAAAAACTGTTTTTT

V gene: TRBV4-2
clone size: -
D gene: -
J gene: TRBJ2-5
CDR3 protein: CASSQAPRAKETQYF
CDR3 DNA: TGTGCCAGCAGCCAAGCCCCTCGGGCTAAAGAGACCCAGTACTTC

V gene: TRBV11-2
clone size: -
D gene: -
J gene: TRBJ2-7
CDR3 protein: CASSSPYEQYF
CDR3 DNA: TGTGCCAGCAGCTCCCCCTACGAGCAGTACTTC

V gene: TRBV4-3
clone size: -
D gene: -
J gene: TRBJ2-7
CDR3 protein: CASSQTYRGMMTETPYEQYF
CDR3 DNA: TGCGCCAGCAGCCAAACCTATCGGGGAATGATGACCGAGACCCCCTACGAGCAGTACTTC

V gene: TRBV2
clone size: -
D gene: -
J gene: TRBJ1-1
CDR3 protein: CASSEAFSPDWVTEAFF
CDR3 DNA: TGTGCCAGCAGTGAAGCCTTCTCCCCGGACTGGGTCACTGAAGCTTTCTTT

V gene: TRBV4-2
clone size: -
D gene: -
J gene: TRBJ2-7
CDR3 protein: CASSQGSTGLSNLSYEQYF
CDR3 DNA: TGTGCCAGCAGCCAAGGAAGCACGGGCCTGAGTAATCTCTCCTACGAGCAGTACTTC

V gene: TRBV15
clone size: -
D gene: -
J gene: TRBJ2-7
CDR3 protein: CATSRDRGQSYEQYF
CDR3 DNA: TGTGCCACCAGCAGAGATCGGGGCCAGTCCTACGAGCAGTACTTC

V gene: TRBV9
clone size: -
D gene: TRBD1
J gene: TRBJ1-1
CDR3 protein: CASSPVCTGTGSENTEAFF
CDR3 DNA: TGTGCCAGCAGCCCCGTATGCACCGGGACAGGGTCGGAGAACACTGAAGCTTTCTTT

V gene: TRBV7-9
clone size: -
D gene: TRBD2
J gene: TRBJ2-5
CDR3 protein: CASSLRGTGGHETQYF
CDR3 DNA: TGTGCCAGCAGCTTACGTGGGACGGGGGGGCACGAGACCCAGTACTTC

V gene: TRBV29-1
clone size: -
D gene: -
J gene: TRBJ2-3
CDR3 protein: CSVAHLNREAQYF
CDR3 DNA: TGCAGCGTTGCGCACCTGAACAGGGAGGCGCAGTATTTT